This T cell receptor (beta chain) was profiled in a study of cytomegalovirus exposure and HLA in healthy donors. Study observations and caveats: Reports credit the classifier with highly specific, highly sensitive diagnosis of cytomegalovirus status. The authors enumerated over 150 TCR beta chains as linked to cytomegalovirus.

The CDR3 is made up of 14 amino acids. V lost 1 base, J lost 4 bases, and 9 bases lay in between. From germline, CDR1 is SGHDT and CDR2 YYEEEE. A remark on this clone: The antigen remains unidentified.

Separation from the roughly 700-subject first cohort characterized the roughly 120-subject validation cohort, to which the donors belonged. Libraries were prepared by immunoSEQ multiplex PCR; TCRdb keeps only in-frame clonotypes and omits some of them. The data show approximately 230,000 clones, more than 85% seen once. The receptor's source is a young man in good health and CMV-seropositive. The rearrangement links TRBV5-6 to TRBJ1-5; weak D call: TRBD1 (5 bases). The sequenced sample was PBMCs. The CDR3 loop reads CASSLRRENQPQHF. CDR3 nucleotides: TGTGCCAGCAGCTTGCGCAGGGAAAATCAGCCCCAGCATTTT.